This section outlines one T cell receptor (beta chain) sequence together with its context. Its antigen is unidentified. This sample is drawn from a study of Tregs in tolerant kidney transplant recipients. On the study more broadly: Recipients received nonmyeloablative bone marrow transplants from related graft donors, with transient mixed chimerism. Study-wide results and limits: Donor-specific Treg expansion exceeded global Treg expansion in tolerant patients, suggesting antigen drive. Expanding Tregs on activated donor B cells appeared to best identify donor-specific TCRbeta clones.

Sequenced by immunoSEQ multiplex PCR; TCRdb stores in-frame clones only, minus some. The sample lists 50,000 to 80,000 clones, nearly 98% occurring once. Regulatory T cells were sorted from thawed PBMCs rested overnight at 37°C with around 200 IU/ml IL-2. The sample in question was Tregs from blood, obtained before the transplant. The clonotype was recovered from a human donor who received a combined kidney and bone marrow transplant.

The CDR3 reads CASSDSFNEQFF. The DNA for the CDR3 is TGTGCCAGCAGTGATTCGTTTAATGAGCAGTTCTTC. The chain links TRBV2 to TRBJ2-1; D is unresolved. Trimming stripped 3 bases from V and 7 bases from J, with 7 bases between. CDR1 SNHLY and CDR2 FYNNEI come from the germline V gene. CDR3 length: 12 residues. Full variable domain (rest looked up from reference TRBV2 and TRBJ2-1): EPEVTQTPSHQVTQMGQEVILRCVPISNHLYFYWYRQILGQKVEFLVSFYNNEISEKSEIFDDQFSVERPDGSNFTLKIRSTKLEDSAMYFCASSDSFNEQFFGPGTRLTVL.